These 9 T cell receptor beta chains originate from one sample sequenced in a study of T cell repertoires in cytomegalovirus infection. TCRdb reprocessed the reads via MiXCR and lists one record per CDR3 protein. The sample has 630,000 or so distinct CDR3 sequences; 20% to 25% are singletons. The sequencing input was CD8+ T cells from PBMCs. These receptors came from a human donor in good health (CMV status not recorded). Some clones in this sample may be carry-over from other donors' samples.

This clonotype turned up a few times. The rearrangement joins TRBV27 to TRBJ2-7, with 10 nucleotides matching TRBD1. The CDR3 covers 16 residues. Germline CDR1 MNHEY, CDR2 SMNVEV (reference sequence). V shed 0 bases, J shed 3 bases, and the junction held 5 bases outside the gene matches. The CDR3 DNA is TGTGCCAGCAGTTTATCAGGGACAGGGGTCGGCTACGAGCAGTACGTC. This codes for CASSLSGTGVGYEQYV.

This clonotype has a handful of counts. The chain carries TRBV3-1 and TRBJ1-6; possibly TRBD1 for D (5 bases). Germline loops: CDR1 LGHDT, CDR2 YNNKEL (reference sequence). The V gene lost 1 base and the J gene lost 7 bases, with 14 bases spanning the gap. The CDR3 length is 16 residues. This chain's CDR3 is CASSQAWDLKNSPLHF. In DNA, the CDR3 is TGTGCCAGCAGCCAAGCTTGGGACTTGAAGAATTCACCCCTCCACTTT.

The chain couples TRBV29-1 to TRBJ2-3, with 7 bases fitting TRBD2. CDR1 SQVTM and CDR2 ANQGSEA come from the germline V gene. Trimming cost V 4 bases and J 2 bases; bases outside gene matches: 12. The CDR3 contains 16 residues. The CDR3 loop reads CSVVIDLAEFTDTQYF. In DNA form, the CDR3 reads TGCAGCGTTGTAATCGACCTAGCGGAGTTCACAGATACGCAGTATTTT.

The gene calls are TRBV9 and TRBJ2-1; maybe TRBD2 (5 bases). V shed 2 bases and J shed 4 bases, with 10 bases lying between them. The CDR3 covers 14 residues. The germline V gene has CDR1 SGDLS and CDR2 YYNGEE. CDR3 sequence: CASSVRTDYNEQFF. CDR3 nucleotides: TGTGCCAGCAGCGTCCGGACTGATTACAATGAGCAGTTCTTC.

This chain uses TRBV20-1 with TRBJ2-1; possibly TRBD1 for D (5 bases). Germline CDR1 is DFQATT and CDR2 is SNEGSKA (reference sequence). This CDR3 comprises 15 residues. V was clipped by 0 bases and J by 9 bases, with 18 bases between them. The CDR3 nucleotides read TGCAGTGCTAGAGATTATGGCTCAGGGTATGGTGAGCAGTTCTTC. Translation: CSARDYGSGYGEQFF.

This clonotype was seen only a few times. V and J are TRBV20-1 and TRBJ1-2; 9 positions match TRBD1. This CDR3 has 13 amino acids. Germline CDR1 and CDR2: DFQATT and SNEGSKA (reference sequence). V lost 1 base to trimming and J lost 6 bases; unmatched junction nucleotides: 3. As DNA, the CDR3 is TGCAGTGCTAGAGCTACAGGGGGCGATGGCTACACCTTC. Protein sequence: CSARATGGDGYTF.

This clonotype has ten or more counts. This chain joins TRBV7-3 and TRBJ2-1; D is uncertain. Per germline, CDR1 SGHTA and CDR2 FQGTGA. This CDR3 is 14 amino acids long. V was shortened by 2 bases and J by 4 bases, with 9 bases between the two germline ends. CDR3 sequence reads: CASSLAGPYNEQFF. For the CDR3, the DNA is TGTGCCAGCAGCTTAGCTGGACCTTACAATGAGCAGTTCTTC.

This clonotype was picked up a small number of times. The chain joins TRBV4-3 to TRBJ2-1; TRBD1 matches 7 bases. The CDR3 consists of 14 residues. V dropped 1 base and J dropped 6; count of bases not matched to a gene: 3. In germline, CDR1 is LGHNA, CDR2 YSLEER. The CDR3 nucleotides are TGCGCCAGCAGCCAAGGACAGGGAGTCAATGAGCAGTTCTTC. This codes for CASSQGQGVNEQFF.

This clonotype has ten or more counts. This chain links TRBV28 with TRBJ2-5; 8 bases map to TRBD1. The trim removed 10 bases at V and 5 bases at J, leaving 9 bases unmatched. The germline CDR1 and CDR2 sequences are MDHEN and SYDVKM. This CDR3 contains 13 residues. The CDR3 bases are TGTGCCACGCCGGACAGGGAGGAGGAGACCCAGTACTTC. As protein: CATPDREEETQYF. The full variable domain, with the rest looked up from reference TRBV28 and TRBJ2-5, is DVKVTQSSRYLVKRTGEKVFLECVQDMDHENMFWYRQDPGLGLRLIYFSYDVKMKEKGDIPEGYSVSREKKERFSLILESASTNQTSMYLCATPDREEETQYFGPGTRLLVL.